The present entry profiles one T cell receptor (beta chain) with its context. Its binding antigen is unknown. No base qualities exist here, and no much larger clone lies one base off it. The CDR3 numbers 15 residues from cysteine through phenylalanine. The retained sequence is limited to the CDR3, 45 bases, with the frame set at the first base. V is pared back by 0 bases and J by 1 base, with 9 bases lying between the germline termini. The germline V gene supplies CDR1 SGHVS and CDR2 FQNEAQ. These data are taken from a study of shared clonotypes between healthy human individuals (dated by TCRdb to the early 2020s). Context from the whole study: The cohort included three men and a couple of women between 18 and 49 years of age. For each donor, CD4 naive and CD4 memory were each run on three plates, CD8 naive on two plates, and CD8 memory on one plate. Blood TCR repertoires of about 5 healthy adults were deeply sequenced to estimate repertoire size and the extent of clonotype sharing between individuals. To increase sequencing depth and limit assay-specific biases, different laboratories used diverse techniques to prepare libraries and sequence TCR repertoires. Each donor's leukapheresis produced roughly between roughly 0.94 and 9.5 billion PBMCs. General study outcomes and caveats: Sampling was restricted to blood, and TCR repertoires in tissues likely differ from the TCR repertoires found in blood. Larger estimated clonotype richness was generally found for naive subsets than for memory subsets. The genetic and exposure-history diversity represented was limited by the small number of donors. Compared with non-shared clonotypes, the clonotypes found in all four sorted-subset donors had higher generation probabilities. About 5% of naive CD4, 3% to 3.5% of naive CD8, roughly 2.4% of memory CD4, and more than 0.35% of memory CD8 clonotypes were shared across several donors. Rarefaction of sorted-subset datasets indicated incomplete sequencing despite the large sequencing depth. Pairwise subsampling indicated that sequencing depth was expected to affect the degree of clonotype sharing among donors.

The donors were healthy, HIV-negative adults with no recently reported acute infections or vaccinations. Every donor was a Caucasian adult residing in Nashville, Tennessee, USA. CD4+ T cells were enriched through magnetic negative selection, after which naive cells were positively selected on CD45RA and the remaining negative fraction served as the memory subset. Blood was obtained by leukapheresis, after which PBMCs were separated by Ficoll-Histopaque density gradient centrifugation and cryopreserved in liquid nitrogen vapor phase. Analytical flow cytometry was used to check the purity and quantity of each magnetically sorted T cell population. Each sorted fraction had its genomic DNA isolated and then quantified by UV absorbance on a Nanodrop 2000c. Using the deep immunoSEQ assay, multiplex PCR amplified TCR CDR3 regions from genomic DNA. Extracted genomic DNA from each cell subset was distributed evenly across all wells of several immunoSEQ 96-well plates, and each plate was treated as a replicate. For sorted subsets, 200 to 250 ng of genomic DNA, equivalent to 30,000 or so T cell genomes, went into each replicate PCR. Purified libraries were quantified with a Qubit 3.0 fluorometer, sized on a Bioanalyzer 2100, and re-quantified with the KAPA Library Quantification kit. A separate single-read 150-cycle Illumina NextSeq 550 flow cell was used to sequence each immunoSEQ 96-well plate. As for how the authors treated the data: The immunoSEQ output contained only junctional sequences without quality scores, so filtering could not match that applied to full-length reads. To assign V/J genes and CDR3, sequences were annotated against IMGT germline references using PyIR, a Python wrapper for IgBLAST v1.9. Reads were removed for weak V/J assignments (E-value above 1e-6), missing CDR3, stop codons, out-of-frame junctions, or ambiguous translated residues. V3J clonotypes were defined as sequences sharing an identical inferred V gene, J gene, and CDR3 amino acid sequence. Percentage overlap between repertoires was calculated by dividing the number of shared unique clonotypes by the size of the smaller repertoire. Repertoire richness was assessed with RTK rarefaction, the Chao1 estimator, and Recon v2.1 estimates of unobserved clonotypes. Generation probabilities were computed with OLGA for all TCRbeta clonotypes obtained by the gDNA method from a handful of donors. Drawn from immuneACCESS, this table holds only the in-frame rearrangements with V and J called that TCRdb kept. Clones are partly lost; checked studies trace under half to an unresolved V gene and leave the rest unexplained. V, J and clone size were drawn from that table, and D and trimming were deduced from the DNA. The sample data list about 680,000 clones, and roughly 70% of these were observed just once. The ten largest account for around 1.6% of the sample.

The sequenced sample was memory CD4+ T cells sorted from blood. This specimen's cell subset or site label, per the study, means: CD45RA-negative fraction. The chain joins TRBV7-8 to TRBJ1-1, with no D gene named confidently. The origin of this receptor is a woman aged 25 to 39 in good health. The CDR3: CASSLARWGNTEAFF. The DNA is TGTGCCAGCAGCTTAGCGCGATGGGGGAACACTGAAGCTTTCTTT. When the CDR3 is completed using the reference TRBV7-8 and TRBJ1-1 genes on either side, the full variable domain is GAGVSQSPRYKVAKRGQDVALRCDPISGHVSLFWYQQALGQGPEFLTYFQNEAQLDKSGLPSDRFFAERPEGSVSTLKIQRTQQEDSAVYLCASSLARWGNTEAFFGQGTRLTVV.